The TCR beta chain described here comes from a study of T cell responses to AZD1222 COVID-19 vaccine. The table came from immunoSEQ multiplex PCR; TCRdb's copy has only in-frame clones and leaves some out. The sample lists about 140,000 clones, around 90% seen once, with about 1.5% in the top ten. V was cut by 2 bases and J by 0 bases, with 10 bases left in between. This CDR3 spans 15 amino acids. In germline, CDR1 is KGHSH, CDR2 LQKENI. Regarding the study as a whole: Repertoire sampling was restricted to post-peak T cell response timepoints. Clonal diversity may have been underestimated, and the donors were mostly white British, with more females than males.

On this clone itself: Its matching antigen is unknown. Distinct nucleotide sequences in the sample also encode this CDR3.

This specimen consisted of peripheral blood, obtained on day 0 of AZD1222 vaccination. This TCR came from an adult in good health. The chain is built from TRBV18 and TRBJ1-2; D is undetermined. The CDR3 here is CASSPSTASNYGYTF. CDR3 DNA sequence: TGTGCCAGCTCACCAAGTACAGCCTCTAACTATGGCTACACCTTC.